Shown below are 29 T cell receptor beta chains from a single sample sequenced in a study of shared clonotypes between healthy human individuals. The assay was immunoSEQ multiplex PCR, and TCRdb's table has in-frame clones only and misses some. Altogether about 2,500,000 clones are present, just over 90% being singletons, with the ten largest covering 0.13% to 0.15%. The sample comprised naive CD4+ T cells sorted from blood. The subset was: CD45RA+ positively selected. The receptors shown here come from a man aged 18 to 30 in good health.

The V gene is TRBV30, the J gene TRBJ1-6; D not certain. The germline V gene encodes CDR1 GTSNPN and CDR2 SVGIG (reference sequence). The CDR3 spans 11 residues. Deletions cut 5 bases from V and 7 bases from J, with 6 bases between. The CDR3 sequence is CAWEANSPLHF. CDR3 nucleotides: TGTGCCTGGGAGGCAAATTCACCCCTCCACTTT.

In this sample, this clone turned up once. The chain is built from TRBV28 and TRBJ2-2; no clear D gene. This CDR3 is built from 12 residues. Looked up from germline, CDR1 is MDHEN and CDR2 is SYDVKM. V lost 5 bases to trimming and J lost 7 bases, with 8 bases between them. CDR3 amino acids: CASSPFGGELFF. In DNA form, the CDR3 reads TGTGCCAGCAGTCCCTTTGGCGGGGAGCTGTTTTTT. The full variable domain, in which reference TRBV28 and TRBJ2-2 provide the parts outside the CDR3, is DVKVTQSSRYLVKRTGEKVFLECVQDMDHENMFWYRQDPGLGLRLIYFSYDVKMKEKGDIPEGYSVSREKKERFSLILESASTNQTSMYLCASSPFGGELFFGEGSRLTVL.

This clone appeared a few times. This chain uses TRBV6-6 with TRBJ1-6; TRBD1 might be the D (6 bases). Trimming took 7 bases from V and 8 from J, leaving 18 bases between them. Germline V lookup: CDR1 MNHNY, CDR2 SVGAGI (reference sequence). The CDR3 is 15 residues long. The CDR3, as DNA: TGTGCCAGCAAACTTTGGGGGGCCTTCGATTCACCCCTCCACTTT. It encodes CASKLWGAFDSPLHF.

The chain combines TRBV4-3 with TRBJ2-4; 7 bases are a match to TRBD2. Germline V gives CDR1 LGHNA, CDR2 YSLEER. Germline trimming cut 1 base from V and 0 bases from J; bases unmatched to any gene: 6. CDR3 length: 17 amino acids. DNA for the CDR3: TGCGCCAGCAGCCAAGCTTTGTCTAGCGGAGCCAAAAACATTCAGTACTTC. It encodes CASSQALSSGAKNIQYF.

J is TRBJ2-3 and V is TRBV5-4, with TRBD2 matching over 8 bases. The CDR3 totals 15 residues. The ends lost 1 base at V and 8 bases at J; junction bases unmatched: 9. Germline V gene lookup returns CDR1 SGHNT and CDR2 YYREEE (reference sequence). CDR3 protein: CASSLRGELAATQYF. In nucleotides, the CDR3 is TGTGCCAGCAGCTTGAGGGGGGAACTAGCGGCTACGCAGTATTTT.

Concerning this clone: This sample includes further DNA sequences coding for the same CDR3. The chain is built from TRBV29-1 and TRBJ1-1; D gene unclear. The V end lost 7 bases, the J end lost 0 bases, and 9 bases lay between the germline ends. This CDR3 spans 12 amino acids. Germline loops: CDR1 SQVTM, CDR2 ANQGSEA. This CDR3 is CSGGQLNTEAFF. As DNA, the CDR3 is TGCAGCGGCGGCCAGTTGAACACTGAAGCTTTCTTT.

The rearrangement links TRBV7-6 to TRBJ2-3, with TRBD1 as a possible D gene (5 bases). The CDR3 spans 15 residues. Deletions cut 4 bases from V and 3 bases from J, with 14 bases between. Germline assignment: CDR1 SGHVS and CDR2 FNYEAQ. This CDR3 is CASSYRQGATDTQYF. CDR3 bases: TGTGCCAGCAGCTACCGCCAAGGGGCTACAGATACGCAGTATTTT.

The V and J genes are TRBV10-2 and TRBJ2-1; 7 nucleotides line up with TRBD2. This CDR3 is 13 amino acids long. J gave up 12 bases and V 2 bases, and 7 bases lay outside the gene matches. Germline-derived CDR1 and CDR2 are WSHSY and SAAADI. For the CDR3, the DNA is TGCGCCAGCAGTGAGAAAGCGGGACTTCGGCAGTTCTTC. Translating it yields CASSEKAGLRQFF.

V is TRBV28 and J is TRBJ2-7, with 7 bases lining up with TRBD1. CDR1 is MDHEN, CDR2 SYDVKM, per germline. J was trimmed by 7 bases and V by 2 bases; bases with no gene match: 11. CDR3 length: 15 residues. In nucleotides, the CDR3 is TGTGCCAGCAGTTTAGTGTCAGGGGGTATCGGGGAGCAGTACTTC. Translated: CASSLVSGGIGEQYF.

On this clone: A junction boundary mismatches the germline segment, possibly from a read error. Other DNA sequences in the sample encode the same CDR3. The chain links TRBV7-2 to TRBJ2-3; D is uncertain. The CDR3 is 13 residues long. Germline V gene lookup returns CDR1 SGHTA and CDR2 FQGNSA. This CDR3 is CASSLDGTDTQYF. DNA of the CDR3: TGTGCCAGTAGCTTAGACGGAACAGATACGCAGTATTTT.

The chain recombines TRBV5-1 with TRBJ1-6; a possible D gene is TRBD1 (5 bases). The CDR3 contains 15 residues. V was clipped by 1 base and J by 10 bases, with 15 bases between them. Germline values: CDR1 SGHRS, CDR2 YFSETQ. The CDR3, as DNA: TGCGCCAGCAGCTTGTACGGCGGGACTTACTCACCCCTCCACTTT. Translation gives CASSLYGGTYSPLHF.

The chain joins TRBV6-4 to TRBJ2-7; 9 nucleotides align to TRBD2. This CDR3 region has 14 residues. In germline, CDR1 is MRHNA, CDR2 SNTAGT. Losses at the gene ends were 4 bases for V and 2 bases for J; bases not matched to a gene: 3. CDR3 sequence: CASSGREGPYEQYF. CDR3 DNA: TGTGCCAGCAGTGGGCGGGAGGGCCCCTACGAGCAGTACTTC.

Comments on this clone: Other DNA sequences within the sample encode an identical CDR3. The rearrangement uses TRBV18 and TRBJ1-5, with unresolved D. CDR3 length: 13 amino acids. Germline CDR1 KGHSH, CDR2 LQKENI. The germline V and J ends were trimmed by 6 bases and 3 bases, with 9 bases remaining between them. Here the CDR3 reads CASSPTDNQPQHF. In nucleotides, the CDR3 is TGTGCCAGCTCTCCCACGGACAATCAGCCCCAGCATTTT.

V usage is TRBV6-6 and J usage is TRBJ1-1; D gene unclear. The CDR3 has 13 residues. V lost 6 bases and J 8 bases, leaving 16 bases between the germline ends. Germline values: CDR1 MNHNY, CDR2 SVGAGI (reference sequence). CDR3 sequence: CASRQTSYVEAFF. In DNA form, the CDR3 reads TGTGCCAGCAGGCAGACTTCCTACGTAGAAGCTTTCTTT.

The chain combines TRBV2 with TRBJ2-2; a possible D gene is TRBD1 (6 bases). The CDR3 extends over 14 amino acids. Germline V gene sequence: CDR1 SNHLY, CDR2 FYNNEI. Trimming cost V 7 bases and J 2 bases, with 11 bases left between them. The CDR3 loop reads CASTGQFNTGELFF. The CDR3 bases are TGTGCCAGCACAGGACAGTTTAACACCGGGGAGCTGTTTTTT.

This chain links TRBV5-1 with TRBJ2-1; unclear D gene. The CDR3 is 15 amino acids. Germline values: CDR1 SGHRS, CDR2 YFSETQ. The V end was cut by 4 bases, the J end by 8 bases, with 19 bases between. CDR3 nucleotides: TGCGCCAGCAGCGCCGCCTACCGGCAGAACGATGAGCAGTTCTTC. Translating gives CASSAAYRQNDEQFF.

V gene TRBV19 combines with J gene TRBJ2-7; TRBD2 agrees at 10 bases. V shed 3 bases and J 4 bases; nucleotides not matched to a gene: 9. This CDR3 spans 16 amino acids. Germline V CDR1 and CDR2: LNHDA, SQIVND (reference sequence). CDR3 DNA: TGTGCCAGTAGTATCACTGGACTAGCGGTTGAATACGAGCAGTACTTC. Protein: CASSITGLAVEYEQYF.

V and J are TRBV4-1 and TRBJ2-1; tentative D call: TRBD1 (6 bases). The CDR3 has 14 residues. Germline V gene data show CDR1 as MGHRA and CDR2 as YSYEKL. Trimming pared 1 base from V and 7 bases from J, leaving 11 bases between. This CDR3 reads CASSQAGTKNEQFF. CDR3 in DNA: TGCGCCAGCAGCCAAGCCGGGACAAAGAATGAGCAGTTCTTC.

The rearrangement uses TRBV5-1 and TRBJ2-1, with D tentatively TRBD2 (5 bases). The CDR3 runs 14 residues. V was pared by 7 bases and J by 4 bases, with 15 bases between. Germline CDR1 and CDR2: SGHRS and YFSETQ. The CDR3: CASGLLGIYNEQFF. The CDR3 region has the DNA TGCGCCAGCGGACTCCTTGGGATTTACAATGAGCAGTTCTTC.

A word on this clone: Relative to the germline gene, one junction end is altered; a read error may explain this. CDR3 in amino acids: CASSLSAGGKGEQFF. In DNA, the CDR3 is TGTGCCAGCAGCTTATCCGCTGGGGGGAAGGGTGAGCAGTTCTTC. The rearrangement joins TRBV27 to TRBJ2-1, with D possibly being TRBD2 (6 bases). Looked up from germline, CDR1 is MNHEY and CDR2 is SMNVEV (reference sequence). The CDR3 is 15 residues long.

The chain is built from TRBV6-4 and TRBJ2-7, with D perhaps given as TRBD1 or TRBD2 (5 bases each). Germline lookup yields CDR1 MRHNA and CDR2 SNTAGT. This CDR3 comprises 15 residues. The germline V and J ends were trimmed by 5 bases and 2 bases, with 16 bases remaining between them. Here the CDR3 reads CASSKEAGPAYEQYF. As DNA, the CDR3 is TGTGCCAGCAGTAAGGAGGCAGGGCCCGCCTACGAGCAGTACTTC.

The CDR3 DNA reads as TGTGCCACCAGCAGAGATAGACTAGCCCACGAGCAGTACTTC. Translation gives CATSRDRLAHEQYF. The chain is built from TRBV15 and TRBJ2-7, with 7 positions matching TRBD2. This CDR3 is 14 amino acids long. CDR1 and CDR2 (germline): LNHNV, YYDKDF (reference sequence). Germline trimming cut 0 bases from V and 5 bases from J; bases unmatched to any gene: 4.

The rearrangement links TRBV29-1 to TRBJ2-2; no clear D. The CDR3 totals 15 residues. The germline V gene encodes CDR1 SQVTM and CDR2 ANQGSEA. The germline V and J ends were trimmed by 4 bases and 0 bases, with 12 bases remaining between them. The CDR3 loop is CSVVGTAANTGELFF. CDR3 coding DNA: TGCAGCGTTGTGGGCACCGCGGCGAACACCGGGGAGCTGTTTTTT.

Concerning this clone itself: Additional DNA sequences in this sample encode the identical CDR3. The J gene is TRBJ2-1, the V gene TRBV9; weak D call: TRBD2 (5 bases). CDR1 and CDR2 from the germline V gene are SGDLS and YYNGEE. Trimming left V 0 bases short and J 3 bases short, with 7 bases between. The CDR3 runs 14 residues. The CDR3 loop reads CASSVAGSYNEQFF. DNA of the CDR3: TGTGCCAGCAGCGTAGCGGGAAGCTACAATGAGCAGTTCTTC.

This sequence joins TRBV6-5 and TRBJ1-2; D is uncertain. V lost 0 bases and J 8 bases, leaving 10 bases between the germline ends. The germline V gene encodes CDR1 MNHEY and CDR2 SVGAGI. The CDR3 contains 13 residues. CDR3 bases: TGTGCCAGCAGTTACTCGAGCTCTCGGGGCTACACCTTC. Protein product: CASSYSSSRGYTF.

The table lists this clone with a count of one. This sequence joins TRBV5-6 and TRBJ2-7; no reliable D call. This CDR3 comprises 14 residues. V was clipped by 2 bases and J by 4 bases, with 13 bases between them. Germline V CDR1 and CDR2: SGHDT, YYEEEE. The CDR3 DNA reads TGTGCCAGCAGCTTCGGAGTCAGTAGTTACGAGCAGTACTTC. This codes for CASSFGVSSYEQYF. The complete variable domain, with remaining parts taken from reference TRBV5-6 and TRBJ2-7, reads DAGVTQSPTHLIKTRGQQVTLRCSPKSGHDTVSWYQQALGQGPQFIFQYYEEEERQRGNFPDRFSGHQFPNYSSELNVNALLLGDSALYLCASSFGVSSYEQYFGPGTRLTVT.

This clone showed up just once. The V gene is TRBV11-1, the J gene TRBJ2-7; no firm D call. Trimming shortened V by 5 bases and J by 1 base, and 15 bases separated the two germline ends. The CDR3 covers 15 residues. Germline CDR1 is SGHAT and CDR2 is FQDESV (reference sequence). Here the CDR3 reads CASSLTPGPSYEQYF. DNA for the CDR3: TGTGCCAGCAGCCTAACCCCAGGCCCTTCCTACGAGCAGTACTTC.

The chain links TRBV2 to TRBJ1-6; D is perhaps TRBD1 (5 bases). From germline, CDR1 is SNHLY and CDR2 FYNNEI. This CDR3 is built from 14 residues. V was trimmed by 7 bases and J by 7 bases, leaving 14 bases between them. In nucleotides, the CDR3 is TGTGCCAGCACCACGACACGGGGGAATTCACCCCTCCACTTT. Translated, it gives CASTTTRGNSPLHF.

The chain links TRBV29-1 to TRBJ2-1; 11 bases fit TRBD2. Trimming cost V 7 bases and J 7 bases; bases outside gene matches: 6. The germline gives CDR1 SQVTM, CDR2 ANQGSEA. There are 13 residues in the CDR3. The DNA of the CDR3 is TGCAGCGCGCAACTAGCGGGAGTTAATGAGCAGTTCTTC. Translated, it gives CSAQLAGVNEQFF.